These 22 T cell receptor beta chains came from one sample sequenced in a study of early T cells in non-severe SARS-CoV-2 infection. TCRdb used MiXCR to reprocess the 5' RACE reads, holding one entry per CDR3 protein. Of 85,000 to 90,000 distinct CDR3 sequences listed, approximately 14% are singletons. The sample taken for sequencing was whole blood. These receptors all stem from an adult who was a healthcare worker with PCR-confirmed SARS-CoV-2 infection or an uninfected control (not recorded which).

J is TRBJ2-5 and V is TRBV6-1; D perhaps matches TRBD1 (5 bases). CDR1 MNHNS and CDR2 SASEGT come from the germline V gene. The CDR3 contains 13 residues. V lost 7 bases to trimming and J lost 4 bases, with 13 bases between them. CDR3 amino acids: CASNFRVRETQYF. DNA for the CDR3: TGTGCCAGCAATTTCAGGGTTCGAGAGACCCAGTACTTC.

The gene calls are TRBV7-9 and TRBJ1-5; D call uncertain. With 4 bases removed from V and 3 bases from J, the gap between germline ends came to 10 bases. The CDR3 extends over 14 amino acids. Germline values: CDR1 SEHNR, CDR2 FQNEAQ (reference sequence). CDR3 sequence: CASSSAGPNQPQHF. CDR3 bases: TGTGCCAGCAGCTCGGCGGGTCCCAATCAGCCCCAGCATTTT. Variable domain in full (rest from reference TRBV7-9 and TRBJ1-5): DTGVSQNPRHKITKRGQNVTFRCDPISEHNRLYWYRQTLGQGPEFLTYFQNEAQLEKSRLLSDRFSAERPKGSFSTLEIQRTEQGDSAMYLCASSSAGPNQPQHFGDGTRLSIL.

This clonotype showed up just a few times. The genes are TRBV6-1 and TRBJ2-5, with TRBD1 identical over 7 bases. Germline assignment: CDR1 MNHNS and CDR2 SASEGT. The junction had 6 bases not matched to a gene; V was cut back by 5 bases and J by 3 bases. The CDR3 is 14 residues long. In nucleotides, the CDR3 is TGTGCCAGCAGTCTTACAGGGGTCAAAGAGACCCAGTACTTC. Encoded protein: CASSLTGVKETQYF.

V usage is TRBV6-5 and J usage is TRBJ1-1; no definite D call. This CDR3 has 15 residues. Trimming stripped 6 bases from V and 1 base from J, with 15 bases between. Germline V lookup: CDR1 MNHEY, CDR2 SVGAGI. CDR3 sequence: CASSTGWQTNTEAFF. The CDR3 bases are TGTGCCAGCAGCACCGGTTGGCAGACGAACACTGAAGCTTTCTTT.

The V and J genes are TRBV6-2 or TRBV6-3 and TRBJ2-2; D tentatively reads TRBD1 or TRBD2 (6 bases each). Per germline, CDR1 MNHEY and CDR2 SVGEGT. The CDR3 loop spans 15 amino acids. The V and J ends lost 7 bases and 2 bases respectively, with 14 bases between them. The CDR3 spells CASTDGGLNTGELFF. DNA of the CDR3: TGTGCCAGCACTGACGGGGGCCTTAACACCGGGGAGCTGTTTTTT.

The chain combines TRBV11-2 with TRBJ1-1; D is ambiguous. This CDR3 has 14 residues. The V end lost 5 bases, the J end lost 4 bases, and 14 bases lay between the germline ends. Germline CDR1 reads SGHAT; CDR2 reads FQNNGV. CDR3 sequence: CASSLRTVSTEAFF. CDR3 DNA: TGTGCCAGCAGCCTGCGAACGGTGAGCACTGAAGCTTTCTTT.

V gene TRBV11-2 combines with J gene TRBJ2-7; perhaps TRBD2 as D (5 bases). The CDR3 has 16 residues. The germline V and J ends were trimmed by 1 base and 3 bases, with 16 bases remaining between them. Looked up from germline, CDR1 is SGHAT and CDR2 is FQNNGV. CDR3 nucleotides: TGTGCCAGCAGCTTAGGGCCCGAGGGTAGTCTCTACGAGCAGTACGTC. Translated: CASSLGPEGSLYEQYV.

This clonotype was detected a few times. The J gene is TRBJ2-5, the V gene TRBV2; TRBD2 agrees at 9 bases. J lost 3 bases, V lost 5 bases, and 7 bases had no gene match. CDR1 and CDR2 from the germline V gene are SNHLY and FYNNEI. The length of the CDR3 is 15 residues. The CDR3 DNA follows: TGTGCCAGCAGTTCAGTAGCGGGGGCGGAAGAGACCCAGTACTTC. This codes for CASSSVAGAEETQYF.

This clonotype was detected many times. This chain joins TRBV1 and TRBJ1-1; the table's D gene call, TRBD1, was not cross checked with the DNA. TRBV1 is reported as a pseudogene. The CDR3 runs to 15 residues. In DNA, the CDR3 is TGCACCCATTCAGGGACAGGCGAAAACTACACTGAAGCTTTCTTT. This translates into CTHSGTGENYTEAFF.

J is TRBJ2-2 and V is TRBV3-1, with unresolved D. Trimming cost V 0 bases and J 6 bases, with 8 bases left between them. The CDR3 consists of 14 residues. Germline CDR1 LGHDT, CDR2 YNNKEL (reference sequence). CDR3 sequence: CASSQESGPGELFF. CDR3 DNA: TGTGCCAGCAGCCAAGAGTCCGGCCCCGGGGAGCTGTTTTTT.

The chain is built from TRBV2 and TRBJ2-3; 11 bases match TRBD1. Trimming at V came to 6 bases and at J to 3 bases, leaving 2 bases not matched to a gene. The CDR3 is made up of 14 amino acids. Germline values: CDR1 SNHLY, CDR2 FYNNEI. The CDR3 DNA reads as TGTGCCAGCAGGGGGACAGGGGGGACAGATACGCAGTATTTT. Protein: CASRGTGGTDTQYF.

The chain uses TRBV29-1 and TRBJ2-1; 9 bases align to TRBD1. Germline loops: CDR1 SQVTM, CDR2 ANQGSEA. CDR3 length: 12 residues. CDR3: CSYRGRGGEQFF. CDR3 bases: TGCAGTTACAGGGGGCGGGGAGGTGAGCAGTTCTTC.

The chain couples TRBV29-1 to TRBJ2-1; D not certain. Germline-derived CDR1 and CDR2 are SQVTM and ANQGSEA. V was pared by 2 bases and J by 10 bases, with 12 bases between. The CDR3 is 12 amino acids. CDR3 coding DNA: TGCAGCGTTGAATTTCTTGGTGTAGAGCAGTTCTTC. It yields the protein CSVEFLGVEQFF.

The table lists this clonotype with a few counts. The chain has TRBV14 and TRBJ2-1; TRBD1 agrees at 7 bases. Germline V gene data show CDR1 as SGHDN and CDR2 as FVKESK. The CDR3 covers 16 residues. V was clipped by 3 bases and J by 7 bases; unmatched bases: 12. CDR3 in DNA: TGTGCCAGCAGCCAGCAGACAGGGAGAGGGGAGAATGAGCAGTTCTTC. Its protein is CASSQQTGRGENEQFF.

This clonotype came up a few times. The CDR3 nucleotides are TGTGCCAGCAGACGGACCTCGAACACTGAAGCTTTCTTT. As protein: CASRRTSNTEAFF. This chain joins TRBV25-1 and TRBJ1-1; D unclear. The germline V and J ends were trimmed by 6 bases and 1 base, with 9 bases remaining between them. The CDR3 totals 13 residues. Looked up from germline, CDR1 is MGHDK and CDR2 is SYGVNS. Using reference TRBV25-1 and TRBJ1-1 for the parts outside the CDR3, the full variable domain is EADIYQTPRYLVIGTGKKITLECSQTMGHDKMYWYQQDPGMELHLIHYSYGVNSTEKGDLSSESTVSRIRTEHFPLTLESARPSHTSQYLCASRRTSNTEAFFGQGTRLTVV.

The sample holds a few counts of this clonotype. This chain joins TRBV11-2 and TRBJ1-6; D is perhaps TRBD1 (6 bases). Trimming cost V 2 bases and J 10 bases, with 15 bases left between them. Germline assignment: CDR1 SGHAT and CDR2 FQNNGV. This CDR3 is built from 15 residues. CDR3 DNA sequence: TGTGCCAGCAGCTTAAACGGCAGGGGCACCTCACCCCTCCACTTT. Translated, it gives CASSLNGRGTSPLHF.

This clonotype was recorded many times. The chain couples TRBV7-3 to TRBJ2-3, with 10 nucleotides matching TRBD2. V lost 0 bases and J lost 3; bases outside the gene matches: 0. This CDR3 has 15 amino acids. Germline CDR1 and CDR2: SGHTA and FQGTGA. The CDR3 spells CASSLTGLATDTQYF. CDR3 DNA sequence: TGTGCCAGCAGCTTAACGGGACTAGCGACAGATACGCAGTATTTT.

CDR3 region: CASSPGSGHQPQHF. CDR3 nucleotides: TGTGCCAGCAGCCCCGGGTCAGGGCATCAGCCCCAGCATTTT. The chain employs TRBV3-1 and TRBJ1-5; D may be TRBD1 (5 bases). This CDR3 is 14 amino acids long. V was shortened by 4 bases and J by 5 bases, with 12 bases between the two germline ends. Germline V lookup: CDR1 LGHDT, CDR2 YNNKEL (reference sequence).

This clonotype was seen a few times. The chain uses TRBV12-3 or TRBV12-4 and TRBJ1-5; 9 bases fit TRBD1. The trim removed 4 bases at V and 7 bases at J, leaving 11 bases unmatched. This CDR3 region has 16 residues. The CDR3 protein is CASSSTGGGIRQPQHF. The CDR3 nucleotides read TGTGCCAGCAGTTCAACAGGGGGCGGAATCAGACAGCCCCAGCATTTT.

In DNA form, the CDR3 reads TGTGCCATCATCGACCCCGATAGAAACACCATATATTTT. Translation gives CAIIDPDRNTIYF. V gene TRBV10-3 combines with J gene TRBJ1-3; D is unresolved. This CDR3 is 13 amino acids long. CDR1 is ENHRY, CDR2 SYGVKD, per germline. Trimming cost V 7 bases and J 5 bases, with 12 bases left between them.

In its sample, this clonotype was seen a few times. This chain connects TRBV7-3 to TRBJ2-1, with unresolved D. V was pared by 2 bases and J by 5 bases, with 10 bases between. CDR1 is SGHTA and CDR2 is FQGTGA in the germline V gene. The CDR3 consists of 14 residues. CDR3 loop: CASSLAGTNNEQFF. DNA for the CDR3: TGTGCCAGCAGCTTAGCAGGTACCAACAATGAGCAGTTCTTC.

This chain joins TRBV5-6 and TRBJ1-2, with 9 bases that match TRBD1. Germline CDR1 is SGHDT and CDR2 is YYEEEE. V was pared by 6 bases and J by 4 bases, with 10 bases of the junction left unmatched. This CDR3 is 15 amino acids long. CDR3 amino acids: CASNWGQGNFYGYTF. In DNA form, the CDR3 reads TGTGCCAGCAACTGGGGACAGGGAAACTTCTATGGCTACACCTTC.